Listed here is a single T cell receptor beta chain. Its antigen is unknown. The data were obtained in a study of vaccination effects on CD4 cells after COVID-19. Study summary: Participants completed two doses of the BNT162b2 or mRNA-1273 vaccine.

General study points: Late post-vaccination samples showed marked contraction of infection- and vaccine-induced clones.

ViraFEST used viral peptide pools to expand antigen-specific CD4+ T cells before sequencing. Subsequent to a culture period of around eleven days, CD4+ T cells were isolated. According to the study, vaccine recipients showed no prior SARS-CoV-2 infection and negative nucleocapsid antibodies. Here immunoSEQ multiplex PCR was the method, and the copy in TCRdb shows in-frame clones only, minus some. This table has tens of thousands of clones, approximately 70% appearing once. The V gene's germline CDR1 is MNHEY and CDR2 SVGAGI. The length of the CDR3 is 13 residues. Trimming removed 5 bases from V and 4 bases from J; junction bases left unmatched: 2.

V and J are TRBV6-5 and TRBJ1-2, with TRBD1 identical over 9 bases. This TCR was sampled from a human donor who received a COVID-19 vaccine. The source was CD4+ T cells from PBMCs cultured with SARS-CoV-2 spike peptides, collected before COVID-19 vaccination. The DNA for the CDR3 is TGTGCCAGCAGTCGGACAGGGGTCTATGGCTACACCTTC. This encodes CASSRTGVYGYTF.